The rows below give T cell receptor beta chains drawn from one sample of a study of blood T cell repertoires in COVID-19. Clones were read by immunoSEQ multiplex PCR, and TCRdb kept only the in-frame ones, dropping some. The table lists 130,000 to 150,000 clones, under 90% of them singletons. The specimen was peripheral blood. The source of these receptors is an elderly woman in a cohort sampled during active or convalescent COVID-19. Each CDR3 is given with its conserved first and last residue. The order of the fields is clone size, D gene, V gene, J gene, CDR3 protein, CDR3 DNA. A D gene is named only where the DNA matches it firmly. Clone size is not always given. Where it is, it says once, few, many or a class for expanded clones.

>NA|TRBD2|TRBV3-1/TRBV3-2|TRBJ2-5
CASSERGTQETQYF
TGTGCCAGCAGCGAGCGGGGTACCCAAGAGACCCAGTACTTC
>NA|NA|TRBV7-2|TRBJ2-3
CASSFSSLGTDTQYF
TGTGCCAGCAGCTTCTCGAGCCTGGGCACAGATACGCAGTATTTT
>NA|TRBD2|TRBV24-1|TRBJ2-3
CATSGSTGTSGNYYTDTQYF
TGTGCCACCAGTGGGTCCACCGGGACTAGCGGAAACTACTACACAGATACGCAGTATTTT
>few|TRBD1|TRBV27|TRBJ1-6
CASSHRGDLNSPLHF
TGTGCCAGCAGCCACAGGGGGGACCTAAATTCACCCCTCCACTTT
>NA|NA|TRBV18|TRBJ1-1
CASSPELNTEAFF
TGTGCCAGCTCACCCGAGCTCAACACTGAAGCTTTCTTT
>NA|TRBD1|TRBV7-2|TRBJ1-1
CASRIQGLAAFF
TGTGCCAGCAGGATACAGGGGCTTGCAGCTTTCTTT
>once|NA|TRBV6-5|TRBJ1-2
CASSYAGFYGYTF
TGTGCCAGCAGTTACGCAGGGTTCTATGGCTACACCTTC
>NA|NA|TRBV4-1|TRBJ1-2
CASSQVYRVEGYGYTF
TGCGCCAGCAGCCAAGTGTACAGGGTCGAGGGCTATGGCTACACCTTC
>NA|NA|TRBV7-2|TRBJ1-1
CASSIGASTEAFF
TGTGCCAGCAGCATAGGGGCTAGCACAGAAGCTTTCTTT
>NA|NA|TRBV4-1|TRBJ1-2
CASSQDPGSTSGYTF
TGCGCCAGCAGCCAAGATCCGGGGTCAACAAGCGGCTACACCTTC
>once|TRBD1|TRBV6-2/TRBV6-3|TRBJ2-3
CASSYSNPRDRGDNTQYF
TGTGCCAGCAGTTACTCGAACCCCCGGGACAGGGGGGATAATACGCAGTATTTT
>NA|NA|TRBV6-2/TRBV6-3|TRBJ2-1
CASSTGLKQFF
TGTGCCAGCAGTACGGGACTGAAGCAGTTCTTC
>NA|NA|TRBV25-1|TRBJ1-2
CASSLEWGDYGYTF
TGTGCCAGCTCCTTAGAATGGGGGGACTATGGCTACACCTTC
>NA|NA|TRBV27|TRBJ1-2
CASKGAQGYGYTF
TGTGCCAGCAAAGGGGCGCAGGGCTATGGCTACACCTTC
>NA|NA|TRBV4-2|TRBJ2-1
CASSQGDRTHNEQFF
TGTGCCAGCAGCCAAGGCGACAGAACCCACAATGAGCAGTTCTTC
>once|NA|TRBV6-5|TRBJ1-5
CASSYTDTQPQHF
TGTGCCAGCAGTTACACAGATACTCAGCCCCAGCATTTT
>few|NA|TRBV5-1|TRBJ2-7
CASSLRGHAYEQYF
TGCGCCAGCAGCTTACGAGGACACGCCTACGAGCAGTACTTC
>NA|TRBD2|TRBV7-2|TRBJ2-5
CASSVSGGAAKTQYF
TGTGCCAGCAGCGTTAGCGGGGGGGCTGCGAAGACCCAGTACTTC
>NA|NA|TRBV7-6|TRBJ2-5
CASSTSWQRPETQYF
TGTGCCAGCAGCACCTCGTGGCAGCGTCCAGAGACCCAGTACTTC
>NA|TRBD1|TRBV30|TRBJ2-7
CAWSNGQASYEQYF
TGTGCCTGGAGCAACGGACAGGCCTCCTACGAGCAGTACTTC
>NA|NA|TRBV7-6|TRBJ1-1
CASSSTGSYTEAFF
TGTGCCAGCAGCTCGACCGGGAGCTACACTGAAGCTTTCTTT
>NA|TRBD1|TRBV19|TRBJ1-1
CASSIIDRGNTEAFF
TGTGCCAGTAGTATCATCGACAGGGGGAACACTGAAGCTTTCTTT
>once|NA|TRBV11-2|TRBJ2-7
CASSLVHSLSYEQYF
TGTGCCAGCAGCTTAGTTCACAGCCTCTCCTACGAGCAGTACTTC
>NA|NA|TRBV19|TRBJ1-1
CASSSEGNTEAFF
TGTGCCAGTAGTTCAGAGGGGAACACTGAAGCTTTCTTT
>NA|NA|TRBV7-2|TRBJ1-2
CASSRDVGGVGYGYTF
TGTGCCAGCAGTCGAGATGTGGGGGGAGTGGGGTATGGCTACACCTTC
>NA|NA|TRBV4-1|TRBJ1-4
CASSLGKQGRSNEKLFF
TGCGCCAGCAGCCTCGGAAAGCAGGGCAGGTCTAATGAAAAACTGTTTTTT
>NA|NA|TRBV5-4|TRBJ2-3
CASSQEQRASTDTQYF
TGTGCCAGCAGCCAGGAACAGCGGGCTAGCACAGATACGCAGTATTTT
>NA|NA|TRBV19|TRBJ1-2
CASSITGRDGYTF
TGTGCCAGTAGTATAACTGGCCGGGATGGCTACACCTTC
>NA|TRBD1|TRBV5-1|TRBJ1-6
CASSSDRGRLDSPLHF
TGCGCCAGCAGCTCCGACAGGGGGCGGCTCGATTCACCCCTCCACTTT
>NA|TRBD1|TRBV7-9|TRBJ1-2
CASSRTGDYGYTF
TGTGCCAGCTCTAGAACAGGGGACTATGGCTACACCTTC
>NA|TRBD1|TRBV5-3|TRBJ1-1
CARSNRGVENTEAFF
TGTGCCAGAAGCAACAGGGGTGTGGAGAACACTGAAGCTTTCTTT
>NA|NA|TRBV18|TRBJ2-3
CASSSIPGTGSTDTQYF
TGTGCCAGCTCATCCATTCCCGGTACAGGGAGCACAGATACGCAGTATTTT
>once|TRBD2|TRBV18|TRBJ2-3
CASSPSTGGLTDTQYF
TGTGCCAGCTCACCAAGTACGGGGGGGCTTACAGATACGCAGTATTTT
>NA|TRBD1|TRBV19|TRBJ1-2
CASRDRAYGYTF
TGTGCCAGTCGCGACAGGGCCTATGGCTACACCTTC
>NA|TRBD2|TRBV15|TRBJ2-1
CATSRTKTGLAGGLNEQFF
TGTGCCACCAGCAGAACTAAAACCGGACTAGCGGGAGGACTCAATGAGCAGTTCTTC
>NA|NA|TRBV7-2|TRBJ2-4
CASSPTGAKNIQYF
TGTGCCAGCAGCCCGACCGGGGCCAAAAACATTCAGTACTTC
>NA|TRBD1|TRBV27|TRBJ2-1
CASSSYRGYEQFF
TGTGCCAGCAGTTCGTACAGGGGGTATGAGCAGTTCTTC
>NA|TRBD2|TRBV4-1|TRBJ2-2
CASSQGHSGGAGGELFF
TGCGCCAGCAGCCAAGGACATAGCGGGGGGGCCGGCGGGGAGCTGTTTTTT
>NA|TRBD2|TRBV6-5|TRBJ2-7
CASRASGDYEQYF
TGTGCCAGCAGGGCTAGCGGCGATTACGAGCAGTACTTC
>NA|NA|TRBV5-4|TRBJ2-5
CASRVDWTQETQYF
TGTGCCAGCAGAGTCGACTGGACTCAAGAGACCCAGTACTTC
>NA|TRBD2|TRBV7-9|TRBJ2-1
CASSLAGTSGYNEQFF
TGTGCCAGCAGCTTAGCCGGGACTAGCGGGTACAATGAGCAGTTCTTC
>NA|NA|TRBV19|TRBJ2-3
CASSIDGGSTDTQYF
TGTGCCAGTAGTATAGATGGCGGGAGCACAGATACGCAGTATTTT
>NA|NA|TRBV13|TRBJ2-6
CAISSGANVLTF
TGTGCCATTTCATCCGGGGCCAACGTCCTGACTTTC
>NA|TRBD1|TRBV5-4|TRBJ1-3
CASSPWTGTGSGNTIYF
TGTGCCAGCAGCCCCTGGACCGGGACAGGCTCTGGAAACACCATATATTTT
>NA|NA|TRBV12-2|TRBJ2-3
CASRSVVSGGGSDTQYF
TGTGCAAGTCGTTCCGTCGTGTCTGGCGGGGGTTCAGATACGCAGTATTTT
>NA|NA|TRBV28|TRBJ1-6
CASSLIGGRYNSPLHF
TGTGCCAGCAGTTTGATCGGCGGCCGATATAATTCACCCCTCCACTTT